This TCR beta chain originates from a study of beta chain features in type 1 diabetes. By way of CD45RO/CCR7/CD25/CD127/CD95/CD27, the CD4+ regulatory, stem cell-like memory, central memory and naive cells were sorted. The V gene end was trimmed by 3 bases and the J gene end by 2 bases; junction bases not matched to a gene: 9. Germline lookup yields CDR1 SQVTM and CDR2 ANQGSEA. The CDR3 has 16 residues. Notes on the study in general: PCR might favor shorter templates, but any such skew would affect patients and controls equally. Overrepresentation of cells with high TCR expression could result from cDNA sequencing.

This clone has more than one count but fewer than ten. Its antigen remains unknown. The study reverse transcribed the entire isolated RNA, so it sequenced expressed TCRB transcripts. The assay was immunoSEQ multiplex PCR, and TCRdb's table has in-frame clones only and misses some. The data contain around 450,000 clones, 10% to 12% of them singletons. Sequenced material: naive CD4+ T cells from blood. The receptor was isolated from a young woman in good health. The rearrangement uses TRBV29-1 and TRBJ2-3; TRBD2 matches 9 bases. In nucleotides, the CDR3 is TGCAGCGTTGATAAAGGGACTAGCCTTTCCACAGATACGCAGTATTTT. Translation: CSVDKGTSLSTDTQYF.